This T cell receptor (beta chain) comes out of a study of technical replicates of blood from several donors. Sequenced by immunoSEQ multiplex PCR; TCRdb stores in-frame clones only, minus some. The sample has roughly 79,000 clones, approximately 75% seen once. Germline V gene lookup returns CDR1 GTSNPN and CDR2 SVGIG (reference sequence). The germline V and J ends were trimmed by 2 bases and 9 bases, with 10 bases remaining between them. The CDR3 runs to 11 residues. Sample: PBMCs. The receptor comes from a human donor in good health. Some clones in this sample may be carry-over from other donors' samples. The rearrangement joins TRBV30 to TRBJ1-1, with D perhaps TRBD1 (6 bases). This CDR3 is CAWSPGVQAFF. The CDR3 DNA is TGTGCCTGGAGTCCAGGGGTCCAAGCTTTCTTT.